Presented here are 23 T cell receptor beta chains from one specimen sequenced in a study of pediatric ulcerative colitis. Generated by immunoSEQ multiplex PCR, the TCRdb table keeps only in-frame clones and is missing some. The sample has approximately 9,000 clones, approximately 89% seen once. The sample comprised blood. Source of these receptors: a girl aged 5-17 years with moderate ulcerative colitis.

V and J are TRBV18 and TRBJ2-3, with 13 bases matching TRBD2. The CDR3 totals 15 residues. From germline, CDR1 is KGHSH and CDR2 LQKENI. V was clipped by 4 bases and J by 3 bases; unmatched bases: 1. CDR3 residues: CASSRTSGGTDTQYF. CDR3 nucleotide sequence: TGTGCCAGCTCACGGACTAGCGGGGGTACAGATACGCAGTATTTT. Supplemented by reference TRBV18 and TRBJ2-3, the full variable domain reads NAGVMQNPRHLVRRRGQEARLRCSPMKGHSHVYWYRQLPEEGLKFMVYLQKENIIDESGMPKERFSAEFPKEGPSILRIQQVVRGDSAAYFCASSRTSGGTDTQYFGPGTRLTVL.

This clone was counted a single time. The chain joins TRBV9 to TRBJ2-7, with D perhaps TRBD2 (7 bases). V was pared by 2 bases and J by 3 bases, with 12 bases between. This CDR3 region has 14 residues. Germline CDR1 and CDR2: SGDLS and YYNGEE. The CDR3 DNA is TGTGCCAGCAGCGTCTCGGGGGGCTTCTACGAGCAGTACTTC. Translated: CASSVSGGFYEQYF.

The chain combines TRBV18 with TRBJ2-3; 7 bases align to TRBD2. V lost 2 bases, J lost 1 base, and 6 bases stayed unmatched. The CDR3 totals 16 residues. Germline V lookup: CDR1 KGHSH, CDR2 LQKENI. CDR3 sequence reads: CASSPTRGVGTDTQYF. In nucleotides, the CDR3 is TGTGCCAGCTCACCAACCCGGGGGGTAGGCACAGATACGCAGTATTTT.

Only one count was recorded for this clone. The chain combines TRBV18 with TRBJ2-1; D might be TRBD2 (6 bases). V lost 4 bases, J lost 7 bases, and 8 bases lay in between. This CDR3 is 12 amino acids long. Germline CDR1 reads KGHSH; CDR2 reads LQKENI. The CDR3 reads CASSRRGNEQFF. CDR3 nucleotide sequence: TGTGCCAGCTCACGGAGGGGAAATGAGCAGTTCTTC.

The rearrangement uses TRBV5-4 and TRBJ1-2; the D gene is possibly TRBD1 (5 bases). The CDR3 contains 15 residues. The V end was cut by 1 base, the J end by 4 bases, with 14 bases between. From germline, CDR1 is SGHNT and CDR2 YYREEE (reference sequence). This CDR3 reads CASSLWGVEFYGYTF. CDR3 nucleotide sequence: TGTGCCAGCAGCTTGTGGGGGGTCGAGTTCTATGGCTACACCTTC.

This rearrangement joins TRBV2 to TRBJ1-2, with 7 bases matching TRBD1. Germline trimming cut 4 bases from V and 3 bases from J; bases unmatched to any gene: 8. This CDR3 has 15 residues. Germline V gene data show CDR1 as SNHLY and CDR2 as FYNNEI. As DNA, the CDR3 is TGTGCCAGCAGTGTTGGGGCAGGGGGTGACTATGGCTACACCTTC. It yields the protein CASSVGAGGDYGYTF.

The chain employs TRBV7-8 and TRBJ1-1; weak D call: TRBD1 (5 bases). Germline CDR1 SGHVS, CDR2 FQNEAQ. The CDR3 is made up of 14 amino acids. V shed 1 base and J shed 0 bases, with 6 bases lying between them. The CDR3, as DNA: TGTGCCAGCAGCTTAGGGACATTGAACACTGAAGCTTTCTTT. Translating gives CASSLGTLNTEAFF.

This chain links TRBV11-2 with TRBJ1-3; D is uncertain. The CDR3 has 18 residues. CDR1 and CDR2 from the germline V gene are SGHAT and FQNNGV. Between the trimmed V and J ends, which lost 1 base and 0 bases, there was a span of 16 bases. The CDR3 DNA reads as TGTGCCAGCAGCTTAGGTCCGGGCAGGCGAAGCTCTGGAAACACCATATATTTT. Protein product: CASSLGPGRRSSGNTIYF.

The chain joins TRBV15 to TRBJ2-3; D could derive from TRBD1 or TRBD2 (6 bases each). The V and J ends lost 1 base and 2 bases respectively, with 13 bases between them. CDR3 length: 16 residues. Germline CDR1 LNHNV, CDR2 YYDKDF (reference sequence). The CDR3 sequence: CATSRGGGPSTDTQYF. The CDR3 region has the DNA TGTGCCACCAGCAGAGGTGGGGGGCCTTCCACAGATACGCAGTATTTT. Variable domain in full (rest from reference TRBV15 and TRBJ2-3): DAMVIQNPRYQVTQFGKPVTLSCSQTLNHNVMYWYQQKSSQAPKLLFHYYDKDFNNEADTPDNFQSRRPNTSFCFLDIRSPGLGDTAMYLCATSRGGGPSTDTQYFGPGTRLTVL.

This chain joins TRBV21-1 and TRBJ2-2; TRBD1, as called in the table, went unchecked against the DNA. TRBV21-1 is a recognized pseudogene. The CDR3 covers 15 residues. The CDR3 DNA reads TGTGCCAGCAGCAAGACAGGGGGTGACACCGGGGAGCTGTTTTTT. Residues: CASSKTGGDTGELFF.

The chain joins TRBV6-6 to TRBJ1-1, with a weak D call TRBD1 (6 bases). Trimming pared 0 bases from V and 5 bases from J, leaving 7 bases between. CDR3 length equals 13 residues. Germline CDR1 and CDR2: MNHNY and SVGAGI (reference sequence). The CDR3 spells CASSYSGGTEAFF. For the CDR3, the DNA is TGTGCCAGCAGTTACTCAGGGGGGACTGAAGCTTTCTTT.

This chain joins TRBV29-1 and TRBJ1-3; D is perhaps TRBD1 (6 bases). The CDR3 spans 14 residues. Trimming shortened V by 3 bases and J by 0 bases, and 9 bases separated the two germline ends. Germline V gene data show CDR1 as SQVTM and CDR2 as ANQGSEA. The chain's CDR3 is CSVDPGASGNTIYF. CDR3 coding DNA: TGCAGCGTTGACCCAGGGGCCTCTGGAAACACCATATATTTT.

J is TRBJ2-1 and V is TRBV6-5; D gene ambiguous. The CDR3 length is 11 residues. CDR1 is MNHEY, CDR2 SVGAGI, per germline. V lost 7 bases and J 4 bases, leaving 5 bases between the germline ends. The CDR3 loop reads CASTGYNEQFF. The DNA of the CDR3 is TGTGCCAGCACAGGTTACAATGAGCAGTTCTTC.

The CDR3 DNA reads as TGTGCCAGCAGTTTAGGACCATCCTTGGGGGGCGAAAAACTGTTTTTT. Translating it yields CASSLGPSLGGEKLFF. The chain couples TRBV28 to TRBJ1-4; weak D call: TRBD1 (6 bases). The germline CDR1 and CDR2 sequences are MDHEN and SYDVKM. This CDR3 is built from 16 residues. The germline V and J ends were trimmed by 2 bases and 8 bases, with 18 bases remaining between them. The whole variable domain, remainder taken from reference TRBV28 and TRBJ1-4, is DVKVTQSSRYLVKRTGEKVFLECVQDMDHENMFWYRQDPGLGLRLIYFSYDVKMKEKGDIPEGYSVSREKKERFSLILESASTNQTSMYLCASSLGPSLGGEKLFFGSGTQLSVL.

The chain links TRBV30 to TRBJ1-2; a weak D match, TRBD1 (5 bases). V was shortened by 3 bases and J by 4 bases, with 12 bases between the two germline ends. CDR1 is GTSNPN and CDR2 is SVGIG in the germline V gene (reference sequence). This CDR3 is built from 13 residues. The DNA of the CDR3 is TGTGCCTGGAGAGGTCGGGGGAGCTATGGCTACACCTTC. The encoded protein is CAWRGRGSYGYTF.

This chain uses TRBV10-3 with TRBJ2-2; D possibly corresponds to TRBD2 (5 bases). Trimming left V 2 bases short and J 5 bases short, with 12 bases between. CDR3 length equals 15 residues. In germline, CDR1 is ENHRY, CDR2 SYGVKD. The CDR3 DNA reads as TGTGCCATCAGTGAGGCTGCCCGAGGGACCGGGGAGCTGTTTTTT. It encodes CAISEAARGTGELFF.

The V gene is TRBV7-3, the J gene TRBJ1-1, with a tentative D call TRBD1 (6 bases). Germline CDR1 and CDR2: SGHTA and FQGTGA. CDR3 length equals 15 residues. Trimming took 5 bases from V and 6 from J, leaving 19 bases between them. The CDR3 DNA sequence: TGTGCCAGCAGCCCCAGGAGAGTGAGGGGGTCTGAAGCTTTCTTT. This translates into CASSPRRVRGSEAFF.

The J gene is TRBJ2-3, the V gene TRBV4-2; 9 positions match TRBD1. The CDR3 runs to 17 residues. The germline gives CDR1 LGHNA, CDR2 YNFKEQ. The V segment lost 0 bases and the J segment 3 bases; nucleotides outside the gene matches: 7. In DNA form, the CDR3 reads TGTGCCAGCAGCCAAGATGGGGGACAGGGATGGACAGATACGCAGTATTTT. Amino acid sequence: CASSQDGGQGWTDTQYF.

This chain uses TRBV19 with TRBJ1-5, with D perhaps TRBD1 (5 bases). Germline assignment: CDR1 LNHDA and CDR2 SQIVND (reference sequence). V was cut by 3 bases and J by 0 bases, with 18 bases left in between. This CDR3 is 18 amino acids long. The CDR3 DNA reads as TGTGCCAGTAGTATGGGACGGCTTACGAAAAATAGCAATCAGCCCCAGCATTTT. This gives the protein CASSMGRLTKNSNQPQHF.

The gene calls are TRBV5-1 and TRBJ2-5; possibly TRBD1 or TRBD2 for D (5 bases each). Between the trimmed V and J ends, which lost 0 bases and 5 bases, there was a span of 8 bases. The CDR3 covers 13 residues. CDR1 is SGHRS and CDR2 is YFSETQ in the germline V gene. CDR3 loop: CASSLEGEETQYF. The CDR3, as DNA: TGCGCCAGCAGCTTGGAAGGGGAGGAGACCCAGTACTTC.

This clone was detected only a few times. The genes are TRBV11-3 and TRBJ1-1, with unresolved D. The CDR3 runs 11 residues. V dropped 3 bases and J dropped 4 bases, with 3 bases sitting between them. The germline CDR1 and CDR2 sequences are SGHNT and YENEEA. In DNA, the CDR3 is TGTGCCAGCAGCTTCAGCACTGAAGCTTTCTTT. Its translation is CASSFSTEAFF.

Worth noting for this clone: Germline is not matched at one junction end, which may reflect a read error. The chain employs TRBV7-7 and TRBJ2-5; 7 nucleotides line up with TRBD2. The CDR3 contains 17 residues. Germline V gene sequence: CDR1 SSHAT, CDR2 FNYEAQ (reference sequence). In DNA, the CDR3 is TGTGCTAGCAGCTTAAGGGTATCGGGAGGCCTCCAAGAGACCCAGTACTTC. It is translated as CASSLRVSGGLQETQYF.

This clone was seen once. The CDR3 is CASSRQTYYEQYF. In DNA form, the CDR3 reads TGTGCCAGCAGTCGCCAGACCTACTACGAGCAGTACTTC. V usage is TRBV6-1 and J usage is TRBJ2-7; D remains unclear. The ends were cut back, 5 bases at V and 3 bases at J, with 11 bases in the middle. The CDR3 runs to 13 residues. The V gene's germline CDR1 is MNHNS and CDR2 SASEGT.